These 29 T cell receptor beta chains share one sample of origin, sequenced in a study of T-cell reconstitution after alpha-beta-depleted transplantation in children. Unique molecular identifiers were incorporated during preparation of the TCRbeta library. Each CDR3 protein gets one entry after TCRdb re-called the PCR reads with MiXCR. The sample has about 240,000 distinct CDR3 sequences; over 20% are singletons. Source: PBMCs, taken before TCRalphabeta/CD19-depleted stem cell transplant. Every receptor here comes from a girl aged 2 to 9 with Fanconi anemia, due to receive a stem cell transplant.

The chain uses TRBV20-1 and TRBJ1-6; D perhaps matches TRBD1 (6 bases). Germline CDR1 DFQATT, CDR2 SNEGSKA (reference sequence). The germline V and J ends were trimmed by 7 bases and 6 bases, with 10 bases remaining between them. The CDR3 is 12 residues long. The CDR3 DNA sequence: TGCAGTGGGTGGGACACTAATTCACCCCTCCACTTT. Protein sequence: CSGWDTNSPLHF.

This clonotype has just a few counts. CDR3 nucleotides: TGCAGCGTTTCAACAGGGGAGGGCAATGAGCAGTTCTTC. It is translated as CSVSTGEGNEQFF. V and J are TRBV29-1 and TRBJ2-1, with D perhaps given as TRBD1 or TRBD2 (7 bases each). CDR3 length: 13 amino acids. Germline assignment: CDR1 SQVTM and CDR2 ANQGSEA. Trimming took 5 bases from V and 6 from J, leaving 14 bases between them.

This clonotype was detected only once. The chain is built from TRBV12-3 or TRBV12-4 and TRBJ2-7, with 8 bases matching TRBD2. J gave up 6 bases and V 6 bases, and 10 bases lay outside the gene matches. CDR3 size: 14 residues. CDR3 sequence reads: CASSLLREEGEQYF. CDR3 coding DNA: TGTGCCAGCAGCCTTTTGCGGGAGGAAGGCGAGCAGTACTTC.

This clonotype has a count of ten or more. This sequence joins TRBV28 and TRBJ2-7, with 14 bases identical to TRBD2. CDR1 MDHEN and CDR2 SYDVKM come from the germline V gene. The V gene end was trimmed by 7 bases and the J gene end by 3 bases; junction bases not matched to a gene: 5. The CDR3 sequence is 15 residues long. CDR3 sequence: CASKQGLAGGYEQYF. The DNA of the CDR3 is TGTGCCAGCAAACAAGGACTAGCGGGAGGCTACGAGCAGTACTTC.

This clonotype has a count of ten or more. The rearrangement joins TRBV5-5 to TRBJ1-2; possible D gene TRBD1, 5 bases. The V end was cut by 3 bases, the J end by 5 bases, with 17 bases between. The CDR3 covers 15 residues. Germline V gives CDR1 SGHKS, CDR2 YYEKEE (reference sequence). This CDR3 is CASSWGTGFSYGYTF. The CDR3 DNA follows: TGTGCCAGCAGCTGGGGAACAGGTTTTTCATATGGCTACACCTTC.

V gene TRBV2 combines with J gene TRBJ1-1; 7 bases agree with TRBD1. The CDR3 has 13 residues. Trimming cost V 11 bases and J 5 bases; bases outside gene matches: 11. CDR1 and CDR2 (germline): SNHLY, FYNNEI. CDR3 sequence (DNA): TGTGCCTGTGAGGCGGCAGGGGGGACTGAAGCTTTCTTT. Encoded protein: CACEAAGGTEAFF. Combining the CDR3 with reference TRBV2 and TRBJ1-1 gives the whole variable domain EPEVTQTPSHQVTQMGQEVILRCVPISNHLYFYWYRQILGQKVEFLVSFYNNEISEKSEIFDDQFSVERPDGSNFTLKIRSTKLEDSAMYFCACEAAGGTEAFFGQGTRLTVV.

This clonotype was observed at least ten times. The CDR3 spells CSALSGEYNEQFF. CDR3 in DNA: TGCAGTGCTCTTAGCGGGGAGTACAATGAGCAGTTCTTC. J is TRBJ2-1 and V is TRBV20-1; 8 nucleotides agree with TRBD2. CDR1 and CDR2 from the germline V gene are DFQATT and SNEGSKA (reference sequence). After removal of 5 bases from V and 4 bases from J, the junction contained 4 bases not matched to a gene. CDR3 length equals 13 residues.

The CDR3 here is CAINPGPPTYNEQFF. DNA of the CDR3: TGTGCCATCAACCCTGGACCCCCCACCTACAATGAGCAGTTCTTC. The chain employs TRBV10-3 and TRBJ2-1; D unclear. V shed 7 bases and J shed 2 bases, with 15 bases lying between them. This CDR3 is 15 amino acids long. Germline V gene sequence: CDR1 ENHRY, CDR2 SYGVKD.

Only a few counts were recorded for this clonotype. The CDR3 DNA follows: TGCAGTGCTAGAGACTCGTTTTACAATGAGCAGTTCTTC. Encoded protein: CSARDSFYNEQFF. This rearrangement joins TRBV20-1 to TRBJ2-1; D is ambiguous. This CDR3 region has 13 residues. Trimming removed 0 bases at V and 4 bases at J, with 7 bases between. CDR1 DFQATT and CDR2 SNEGSKA come from the germline V gene (reference sequence).

In its sample, this clonotype was seen many times. The CDR3 bases are TGTGCCAGCAGCGCAGCGGACCAGGACGCCTACGAGCAGTACTTC. Protein product: CASSAADQDAYEQYF. The J gene is TRBJ2-7, the V gene TRBV9; D possibly corresponds to TRBD2 (5 bases). This CDR3 has 15 residues. Germline V gives CDR1 SGDLS, CDR2 YYNGEE. Trimming removed 3 bases at V and 2 bases at J, with 15 bases between.

The rearrangement joins TRBV9 to TRBJ2-2; 7 bases fit TRBD1. Germline CDR1 is SGDLS and CDR2 is YYNGEE. J lost 8 bases, V lost 2 bases, and 9 bases had no gene match. This CDR3 is 15 amino acids long. CDR3 in DNA: TGTGCCAGCAGCGTCGGGGACAGCCTTAGGGGGGAGCTGTTTTTT. This codes for CASSVGDSLRGELFF.

V usage is TRBV19 and J usage is TRBJ2-1; 8 bases are a match to TRBD1. The CDR3 consists of 13 residues. Unmatched junction bases numbered 3, after V lost 8 bases and J lost 3 bases. Per the germline V gene, CDR1 is LNHDA and CDR2 is SQIVND (reference sequence). This CDR3 reads CASVGQGYNEQFF. The CDR3 DNA reads TGTGCCAGTGTCGGACAGGGCTACAATGAGCAGTTCTTC.

This clonotype was counted ten times or more. The chain links TRBV18 to TRBJ2-7, with D tentatively TRBD1 (5 bases). The CDR3 totals 12 residues. Trimming took off 5 bases at V and 5 bases at J, with 10 bases between the two ends. The germline gives CDR1 KGHSH, CDR2 LQKENI. The CDR3 sequence: CASSWQGHEQYF. The DNA of the CDR3 is TGTGCCAGCTCATGGCAGGGCCACGAGCAGTACTTC.

To note about this clonotype: The germline gene is not matched at one end of the junction; a read error may be the cause. The chain recombines TRBV7-6 with TRBJ2-2, with TRBD2 matching over 10 bases. The V gene's germline CDR1 is SGHVS and CDR2 FNYEAQ. The CDR3 runs to 18 residues. The CDR3 sequence: CASSFGASGSMNTGELFF. Written as DNA, the CDR3 is TGTGCCAGTAGCTTCGGTGCTAGCGGGAGTATGAACACCGGGGAGCTGTTTTTT.

CDR3 in DNA: TGCGCCAGCACTATGAGGGAACCCGGACTAAACAATGAGCAGTTCTTC. As protein: CASTMREPGLNNEQFF. The V gene is TRBV10-2, the J gene TRBJ2-1; maybe TRBD2 (6 bases). The CDR3 has 16 residues. V lost 7 bases and J lost 5, with 21 bases in between. Germline values: CDR1 WSHSY, CDR2 SAAADI.

This clonotype has ten or more counts. The V call is TRBV6-4, the J call TRBJ2-1, with 14 bases aligning to TRBD2. The CDR3 has 17 amino acids. Germline lookup yields CDR1 MRHNA and CDR2 SNTAGT. Trimming cost V 6 bases and J 7 bases; bases outside gene matches: 11. CDR3 in DNA: TGTGCCAGCAGGAGATACTCGACTAGCGGGAGGGGGAATGAGCAGTTCTTC. The encoded protein is CASRRYSTSGRGNEQFF.

The chain recombines TRBV25-1 with TRBJ1-2; D is perhaps TRBD1 (5 bases). The V end lost 1 base, the J end lost 1 base, and 7 bases lay between the germline ends. The CDR3 has 14 amino acids. CDR1 and CDR2 from the germline V gene are MGHDK and SYGVNS. The CDR3 DNA is TGTGCCAGCAGTGAATGGACAAATAACTATGGCTACACCTTC. Its protein is CASSEWTNNYGYTF.

This clonotype showed up just a few times. V usage is TRBV29-1 and J usage is TRBJ2-5; 12 bases fit TRBD2. This CDR3 spans 14 amino acids. Per the germline V gene, CDR1 is SQVTM and CDR2 is ANQGSEA. Unmatched junction bases numbered 4, after V lost 6 bases and J lost 2 bases. For the CDR3, the DNA is TGCAGCGTCTTCCTAGCGGGGGGGCAAGAGACCCAGTACTTC. It specifies CSVFLAGGQETQYF.

In its sample, this clonotype was seen many times. This chain joins TRBV3-1 and TRBJ2-2; 11 nucleotides align to TRBD2. The CDR3 is made up of 20 amino acids. After removal of 1 base from V and 5 bases from J, the junction contained 15 bases not matched to a gene. CDR1 and CDR2 from the germline V gene are LGHDT and YNNKEL (reference sequence). CDR3 amino acids: CASSQAVVTSGNVWTGELFF. CDR3 DNA sequence: TGTGCCAGCAGCCAAGCAGTTGTGACTAGCGGGAACGTGTGGACCGGGGAGCTGTTTTTT.

The rearrangement links TRBV12-3 or TRBV12-4 to TRBJ1-1, with D uncertain. This CDR3 is 13 amino acids long. Trimming pared 7 bases from V and 6 bases from J, leaving 15 bases between. The CDR3 protein is CASTPSGFPEAFF. DNA for the CDR3: TGTGCCAGCACCCCAAGTGGGTTCCCTGAAGCTTTCTTT.

The genes are TRBV3-1 and TRBJ2-1; TRBD2 matches at 12 bases. The CDR3 has 17 residues. V shed 2 bases and J 3 bases; nucleotides not matched to a gene: 5. The germline CDR1 and CDR2 sequences are LGHDT and YNNKEL (reference sequence). Written as DNA, the CDR3 is TGTGCCAGCAGCCAACGACTAGCGGGGGAAATCTACAATGAGCAGTTCTTC. It encodes CASSQRLAGEIYNEQFF.

This clonotype was counted many times. V usage is TRBV12-3 or TRBV12-4 and J usage is TRBJ2-7; possible D gene TRBD1, 5 bases. CDR3 length equals 15 residues. V was trimmed by 3 bases and J by 4 bases, leaving 16 bases between them. CDR3 region: CASSLIVQGPYEQYF. CDR3 nucleotides: TGTGCCAGCAGTTTGATCGTTCAGGGTCCTTACGAGCAGTACTTC.

This clonotype was counted ten times or more. The rearrangement uses TRBV29-1 and TRBJ1-1; D may be TRBD1 (5 bases). CDR1 SQVTM and CDR2 ANQGSEA come from the germline V gene. This CDR3 has 15 amino acids. The V gene lost 6 bases and the J gene lost 0 bases, with 17 bases spanning the gap. This chain's CDR3 is CSVAAGRLMNTEAFF. CDR3 in DNA: TGCAGCGTAGCCGCGGGACGGCTCATGAACACTGAAGCTTTCTTT.

The J gene is TRBJ2-7, the V gene TRBV3-1; 8 nucleotides agree with TRBD1. The germline V gene has CDR1 LGHDT and CDR2 YNNKEL (reference sequence). The CDR3 consists of 13 residues. V was clipped by 4 bases and J by 13 bases; unmatched bases: 12. The CDR3 reads CASSRTNQGAEYF. DNA for the CDR3: TGTGCCAGCAGCCGAACGAACCAGGGGGCAGAATACTTC.

The chain carries TRBV12-3 or TRBV12-4 and TRBJ2-7; 14 bases map to TRBD2. Trimming removed 0 bases from V and 7 bases from J; junction bases left unmatched: 5. This CDR3 is built from 16 residues. CDR3 protein: CASSLATSGGAGEQYF. CDR3 nucleotide sequence: TGTGCCAGCAGTTTAGCGACTAGCGGGGGGGCCGGGGAGCAGTACTTC.

This clonotype was detected only a few times. The chain recombines TRBV28 with TRBJ2-1; D is uncertain. The germline gives CDR1 MDHEN, CDR2 SYDVKM. The CDR3 is 15 amino acids. V was trimmed by 9 bases and J by 2 bases, leaving 17 bases between them. The CDR3 nucleotides read TGTGCCAGTCACACCCGGCCAGGCCCCTACAATGAGCAGTTCTTC. Its protein is CASHTRPGPYNEQFF.

V gene TRBV10-3 combines with J gene TRBJ2-5; 11 bases line up with TRBD1. J gave up 5 bases and V 2 bases, and 7 bases lay outside the gene matches. This CDR3 has 16 amino acids. Germline-derived CDR1 and CDR2 are ENHRY and SYGVKD. The chain's CDR3 is CAISERGQGARETQYF. The CDR3 region has the DNA TGTGCCATCAGTGAGCGAGGACAGGGGGCAAGGGAGACCCAGTACTTC.

This clonotype was observed many times. V is TRBV29-1 and J is TRBJ2-7; D not resolved. Germline CDR1 and CDR2: SQVTM and ANQGSEA. The CDR3 extends over 12 amino acids. With 7 bases removed from V and 1 base from J, the gap between germline ends came to 11 bases. CDR3 sequence reads: CSGRTESYEQYF. The CDR3 coding sequence is TGCAGCGGCCGGACCGAATCCTACGAGCAGTACTTC.

The rearrangement links TRBV29-1 to TRBJ2-7; weak D call: TRBD2 (6 bases). Trimming took 7 bases from V and 4 from J, leaving 11 bases between them. The CDR3 runs to 11 residues. Germline CDR1 reads SQVTM; CDR2 reads ANQGSEA. The CDR3 DNA is TGCAGCGCCGGTGGGGGGTACGAGCAGTACTTC. Its translation is CSAGGGYEQYF.